The subject of this entry is one T cell receptor (beta chain). Its antigen is not yet known. No quality values exist for individual bases; no much larger clone is one base distant. The intended sense of this specimen's time point label: four to five weeks on oral tofacitinib. The treatment or condition label for this specimen denotes: oral pan-JAK inhibitor, 5-10 mg twice daily. From alopecia areata patients, peripheral blood was collected along with lesional scalp punch biopsies. PBMCs were separated by density centrifugation and stained for CD3, CD4 and CD8, after which CD4+ and CD8+ T cells were sorted on a FACSAria. This record comes from a study of CD8+ T cells in alopecia areata (dated by TCRdb to 2016 to 2019). Context from the whole study: Treated patients were enrolled in an open-label pilot trial of oral tofacitinib, 5 to 10 mg twice daily, for moderate-to-severe alopecia areata. RNA was obtained with the PAXgene miRNA kit for fixed scalp, the miRNeasy kit for PBMCs, and the RNeasy kit for mouse skin. TCRbeta CDR3 regions were amplified by immunoSEQ multiplex PCR using 35 Vbeta forward and 13 Jbeta reverse primers. Scalp clonality was compared across normal scalp (n=4), patchy alopecia areata scalp (n=8), and alopecia totalis/universalis scalp (n=8). Tofacitinib was administered for 6 to 18 months, and 6 months of follow-up off drug were then conducted to assess delayed response and recurrence. Human TCRbeta sequencing covered scalp tissue and sorted CD4+ and CD8+ peripheral blood T cells from patchy and totalis/universalis alopecia areata patients and healthy controls. The SALT score, which quantifies the percentage of affected scalp surface area, was used to measure disease severity in treated patients. Tofacitinib-treated patients had biopsies at baseline and at 4 and 24 weeks of treatment, with a later scalp biopsy in several patients. The study used high-throughput TCRbeta sequencing to examine T cell clonal expansion in alopecia areata, in both the C3H/HeJ mouse model and human patients.

The method was the immunoSEQ multiplex PCR assay. RNA was extracted from all samples and reverse transcribed into cDNA, which served as template for TCR sequencing. SuperScript III was used for first-strand cDNA synthesis, primed with a 2:1 mix of oligo-dT and random hexamers. A synthetic immune receptor repertoire was used to measure amplification bias, and any remaining bias was corrected computationally. In the original analysis: Raw reads were preprocessed to remove errors, and CDR3 was defined according to IMGT conventions as the region from the conserved cysteine to phenylalanine. Clonality was computed by normalizing Shannon entropy by log2 of the number of productive unique TCRs and subtracting the result from 1. CD4 or CD8 identity of scalp clones was inferred by cross-referencing scalp TCRbeta sequences with sorted blood CD4 and CD8 repertoires. In its TCRdb copy, this immuneACCESS table keeps in-frame sequences only and misses some clones. Where compared with another copy, unresolved V genes explain less than half of these, and the others have no known cause. The V and J calls and clone size were taken over from that table, and D and trimming were inferred from the DNA. In all, the sample holds about 210,000 clones, and 50% to 70% of those were seen once. The ten largest account for roughly 1.5% of the sample.

General study outcomes and caveats: With tofacitinib, both scalp clonality and the number of expanded CD8+ clones among the top 100 scalp clones went down significantly. Unlike mouse skin, which is dominated by gammadelta T cells, normal human skin has resident alphabeta T cells that are also sequenced, and this complicates analysis of the scalp TCR repertoire. Because the treated cohort was small and included a single nonresponder, larger studies are needed to assess links between baseline CD8+ expansion and response. Many expanded lesional clones persisted in scalp and blood during tofacitinib treatment, which may partly explain relapse after stopping treatment. Compared with normal scalp, lesional scalp, particularly in alopecia totalis/universalis, had higher clonality and more expanded CD8+ clones, which suggests antigenic drive. TCR sequences shared between patients were less clear than in mice, possibly partly because of HLA diversity in the patient population.

V and J are trimmed by 2 bases and 2 bases, and the gene matches miss 3 bases of the junction. The CDR3 runs 14 residues from the cysteine to the phenylalanine. Only CDR3 DNA remains: 42 bases, in frame from the first base. Sequences SQVTM (CDR1) and ANQGSEA (CDR2) are obtained from the germline V gene. This TCR came from a human donor with alopecia areata. The sample was CD4+ T cells sorted from blood, taken at week 4, from a patient treated with tofacitinib. The chain employs TRBV29-1 and TRBJ1-2; TRBD1 agrees with 9 junctional bases. The CDR3 reads CSVENRGRNYGYTF. The sequenced DNA: TGCAGCGTTGAAAACAGGGGGCGAAACTATGGCTACACCTTC.